These 16 T cell receptor beta chains were all obtained from the same sample, sequenced in a study of radiotherapy plus CTLA-4 blockade in lung cancer (dated by TCRdb to the late 2010s). Library creation used the immunoSEQ multiplex PCR assay. In its TCRdb copy, this immuneACCESS table keeps in-frame sequences only and misses some clones. Where compared with another copy, unresolved V genes explain less than half of these, and the others have no known cause. Here the sample has some 92,000 clones; roughly 80% occur a single time. The leading ten clones occupy around 3.5% of the sample. The sample consisted of peripheral blood, taken from a patient treated with radiotherapy plus ipilimumab. Source of these receptors: a human donor with non-small cell lung cancer who had a partial response to radiotherapy plus ipilimumab.

This clone was seen a few times. J is TRBJ2-7 and V is TRBV6-1; 11 positions agree with TRBD1. This CDR3 is 14 amino acids long. Germline values: CDR1 MNHNS, CDR2 SASEGT. The trim removed 1 base at V and 6 bases at J, leaving 2 bases unmatched. CDR3 in amino acids: CASSEGTGGSEQYF. As DNA, the CDR3 is TGTGCCAGCAGTGAAGGGACAGGGGGCAGCGAGCAGTACTTC.

This clone appeared a few times. V usage is TRBV11-2 and J usage is TRBJ2-1, with 9 bases lining up with TRBD1. Germline loops: CDR1 SGHAT, CDR2 FQNNGV. The CDR3 is made up of 17 amino acids. V lost 4 bases to trimming and J lost 5 bases; unmatched junction nucleotides: 12. The CDR3 region is CASSSGTGSANDNEQFF. The CDR3 DNA reads as TGTGCCAGCAGCTCCGGGACAGGGTCGGCTAACGACAATGAGCAGTTCTTC.

This clone was detected only a few times. J is TRBJ1-2 and V is TRBV2; D is possibly TRBD1 (6 bases). This CDR3 has 13 amino acids. The ends were cut back, 11 bases at V and 4 bases at J, with 17 bases in the middle. From germline, CDR1 is SNHLY and CDR2 FYNNEI. CDR3 sequence: CASRGARVYGYTF. CDR3 DNA: TGTGCCTCGCGGGGGGCGCGGGTCTATGGCTACACCTTC.

The chain has TRBV27 and TRBJ2-1, with 12 bases lining up with TRBD2. The CDR3 is 19 amino acids. CDR1 MNHEY and CDR2 SMNVEV come from the germline V gene (reference sequence). The ends lost 7 bases at V and 3 bases at J; junction bases unmatched: 16. The CDR3: CASTMTSGRKGGHYNEQFF. The CDR3 coding sequence is TGTGCCAGCACCATGACTAGCGGGAGAAAAGGGGGTCACTACAATGAGCAGTTCTTC.

The genes are TRBV19 and TRBJ1-2, with TRBD1 identical over 7 bases. This CDR3 contains 15 residues. V dropped 1 base and J dropped 2; count of bases not matched to a gene: 4. CDR1 is LNHDA and CDR2 is SQIVND in the germline V gene (reference sequence). Here the CDR3 reads CASSIGGTENYGYTF. The DNA for the CDR3 is TGTGCCAGTAGTATAGGGGGGACAGAGAACTATGGCTACACCTTC.

V usage is TRBV5-6 and J usage is TRBJ1-2; possibly TRBD1 for D (5 bases). This CDR3 spans 15 amino acids. Germline values: CDR1 SGHDT, CDR2 YYEEEE. Deletions cut 0 bases from V and 7 bases from J, with 16 bases between. This CDR3 reads CASSLDSGVEGGYTF. CDR3 DNA sequence: TGTGCCAGCAGCTTGGATTCGGGGGTAGAGGGTGGCTACACCTTC. The whole variable domain, remainder taken from reference TRBV5-6 and TRBJ1-2, is DAGVTQSPTHLIKTRGQQVTLRCSPKSGHDTVSWYQQALGQGPQFIFQYYEEEERQRGNFPDRFSGHQFPNYSSELNVNALLLGDSALYLCASSLDSGVEGGYTFGSGTRLTVV.

This clone was counted a few times. The CDR3: CASSEARVNTEAFF. For the CDR3, the DNA is TGCGCCAGCAGTGAGGCCAGAGTGAACACTGAAGCTTTCTTT. The genes are TRBV5-1 and TRBJ1-1, with unresolved D. This CDR3 has 14 residues. The germline V and J ends were trimmed by 5 bases and 0 bases, with 11 bases remaining between them. CDR1 and CDR2 (germline): SGHRS, YFSETQ. The entire variable domain, with the rest obtained from reference TRBV5-1 and TRBJ1-1, is as follows: KAGVTQTPRYLIKTRGQQVTLSCSPISGHRSVSWYQQTPGQGLQFLFEYFSETQRNKGNFPGRFSGRQFSNSRSEMNVSTLELGDSALYLCASSEARVNTEAFFGQGTRLTVV.

The chain links TRBV7-3 to TRBJ2-1; 8 bases match TRBD2. The CDR3 extends over 15 amino acids. The germline CDR1 and CDR2 sequences are SGHTA and FQGTGA. V was pared by 4 bases and J by 8 bases, with 10 bases of the junction left unmatched. In DNA, the CDR3 is TGTGCCAGCAGCTCGACTAGCGTAGAAGGGTATGAGCAGTTCTTC. Translation: CASSSTSVEGYEQFF.

The V call is TRBV5-1, the J call TRBJ2-3; 7 positions match TRBD1. The CDR3 runs to 14 residues. With 3 bases clipped from V and 2 bases from J, the junction kept 3 bases outside the gene matches. Germline V gene lookup returns CDR1 SGHRS and CDR2 YFSETQ. CDR3 loop: CASSSQGDTDTQYF. The CDR3 region has the DNA TGCGCCAGCAGCTCTCAGGGGGACACAGATACGCAGTATTTT. Together with reference TRBV5-1 and TRBJ2-3, the CDR3 gives the full variable domain: KAGVTQTPRYLIKTRGQQVTLSCSPISGHRSVSWYQQTPGQGLQFLFEYFSETQRNKGNFPGRFSGRQFSNSRSEMNVSTLELGDSALYLCASSSQGDTDTQYFGPGTRLTVL.

V is TRBV11-2 and J is TRBJ2-5, with 10 bases identical to TRBD2. The V gene end was trimmed by 1 base and the J gene end by 5 bases; junction bases not matched to a gene: 10. The CDR3 extends over 17 amino acids. Germline values: CDR1 SGHAT, CDR2 FQNNGV. The CDR3 nucleotides are TGTGCCAGCAGCTTAGGCGGGGAACTAGCGGGAAAGGAGACCCAGTACTTC. Protein product: CASSLGGELAGKETQYF.

The rearrangement joins TRBV2 to TRBJ1-2, with D tentatively TRBD1 (6 bases). Germline-derived CDR1 and CDR2 are SNHLY and FYNNEI. V dropped 5 bases and J dropped 3 bases, with 10 bases sitting between them. CDR3 length equals 13 residues. The CDR3 sequence: CASSYRVDYGYTF. Here the CDR3 DNA reads TGTGCCAGCAGTTACAGGGTTGACTATGGCTACACCTTC.

This chain links TRBV5-1 with TRBJ2-2, with TRBD1 matching 7 bases. CDR3 length: 15 residues. Germline CDR1 and CDR2: SGHRS and YFSETQ. The V segment lost 5 bases and the J segment 2 bases; nucleotides outside the gene matches: 6. The CDR3 loop is CASRWTGGNTGELFF. Written as DNA, the CDR3 is TGCGCCAGCAGGTGGACAGGTGGCAACACCGGGGAGCTGTTTTTT.

This clone was picked up one time. The gene calls are TRBV2 and TRBJ2-2, with 10 positions matching TRBD2. CDR3 length: 14 residues. Germline CDR1 and CDR2: SNHLY and FYNNEI. V lost 7 bases, J lost 8 bases, and 7 bases stayed unmatched. The CDR3 DNA reads TGTGCCAGCACAGTACTAGCGGGAATGGGGGAGCTGTTTTTT. Encoded protein: CASTVLAGMGELFF. The full variable domain, completed using reference TRBV2 and TRBJ2-2, is EPEVTQTPSHQVTQMGQEVILRCVPISNHLYFYWYRQILGQKVEFLVSFYNNEISEKSEIFDDQFSVERPDGSNFTLKIRSTKLEDSAMYFCASTVLAGMGELFFGEGSRLTVL.

The chain recombines TRBV4-1 with TRBJ2-3, with D tentatively TRBD1 (5 bases). Germline V gene sequence: CDR1 MGHRA, CDR2 YSYEKL. The length of the CDR3 is 17 residues. V lost 0 bases to trimming and J lost 2 bases, with 15 bases between them. CDR3 residues: CASSQESPAGNTDTQYF. The DNA for the CDR3 is TGCGCCAGCAGCCAAGAGTCGCCGGCAGGGAACACAGATACGCAGTATTTT.

This clone was counted once. The CDR3 region has the DNA TGTGCCAGCAGCCCCCAGGACAGGCCTGCCTACGAGCAGTACTTC. Encoded protein: CASSPQDRPAYEQYF. The chain uses TRBV7-9 and TRBJ2-7; 7 bases map to TRBD1. Germline V gene data show CDR1 as SEHNR and CDR2 as FQNEAQ (reference sequence). The CDR3 totals 15 residues. The junction had 9 bases not matched to a gene; V was cut back by 5 bases and J by 2 bases.

The V gene is TRBV5-4, the J gene TRBJ2-5, with 14 nucleotides matching TRBD2. Germline CDR1 is SGHNT and CDR2 is YYREEE (reference sequence). Trimming removed 4 bases from V and 5 bases from J; junction bases left unmatched: 4. The CDR3 extends over 15 amino acids. Here the CDR3 DNA reads TGTGCCAGCAGCATAAGGACTAGCGGGGGGGAGACCCAGTACTTC. Translating it yields CASSIRTSGGETQYF.